The subject of this entry is one T cell receptor (beta chain). Its matching antigen is unknown. These donors, healthy bone marrow donors, were studied. This sample was included in a study of cytomegalovirus exposure and HLA in healthy donors. Across the study: Early released data comprised around 79 million unique TCRs from HLA-typed donors. Study observations and caveats: Within an earlier analysis, most TCR beta V segments proved productive either about 90% or about 30% of the time. It was reported that TCR beta sequences correctly inferred the HLA-A and HLA-B alleles for most subjects.

Germline V CDR1 and CDR2: MDHEN, SYDVKM. The V end lost 10 bases, the J end lost 5 bases, and 18 bases lay between the germline ends. This CDR3 has 14 amino acids. With 60 Vbeta and 13 Jbeta primers, the PCR was carried out. The data were produced by immunoSEQ multiplex PCR, yet TCRdb's version contains in-frame clones alone and is incomplete. This sample has about 160,000 clones; roughly four fifths occur once, and the top ten carry roughly 2%. The source material was PBMCs. This TCR was sampled from a woman aged 18-30 years in good health and CMV-seronegative. The chain uses TRBV28 and TRBJ2-1, with D maybe TRBD2 (5 bases). CDR3 coding DNA: TGTGCCACTAAGAGGGATTTTGGGGACAATGAGCAGTTCTTC. Translated, it gives CATKRDFGDNEQFF.